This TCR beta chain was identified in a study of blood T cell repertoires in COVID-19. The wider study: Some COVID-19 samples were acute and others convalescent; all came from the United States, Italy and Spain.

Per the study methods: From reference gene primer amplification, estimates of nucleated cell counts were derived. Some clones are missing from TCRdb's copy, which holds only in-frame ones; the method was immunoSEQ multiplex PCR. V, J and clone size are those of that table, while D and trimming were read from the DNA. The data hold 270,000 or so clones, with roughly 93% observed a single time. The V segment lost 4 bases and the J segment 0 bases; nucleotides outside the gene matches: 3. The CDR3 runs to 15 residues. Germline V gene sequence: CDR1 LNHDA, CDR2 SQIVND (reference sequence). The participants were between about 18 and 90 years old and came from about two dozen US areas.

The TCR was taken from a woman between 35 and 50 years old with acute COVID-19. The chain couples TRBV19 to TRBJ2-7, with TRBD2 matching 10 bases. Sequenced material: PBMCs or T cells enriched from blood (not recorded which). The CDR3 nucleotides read TGTGCCAGTAGTAGGGGACTAGCGTTCTCCTACGAGCAGTACTTC. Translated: CASSRGLAFSYEQYF.